Included here is one TCR beta chain sequence, with context. This specimen comes from a study of monozygotic twins with inflammatory bowel disease. Each of the TCR libraries took 3,000 to 4,500 ng of total RNA. UMIs containing a 6-nucleotide sample barcode were added via template switching. TCRdb reprocessed the 5' RACE reads and reports one entry per CDR3 protein, with no DNA. This table holds hundreds of thousands of distinct CDR3 sequences. Blood samples of roughly 2.5 ml were drawn from every donor. The CDR3 consists of 15 residues. Germline loops: CDR1 SGHTA, CDR2 FQGNSA. Sequenced input: blood. The TCR comes from a human donor with ulcerative colitis or Crohn's disease, or a healthy co-twin of an affected twin (not recorded which). This sequence joins TRBV7-2 and TRBJ2-7; checking the TCRdb D call of TRBD1 is not possible without DNA. CDR3 amino acids: CASSLGGQEFYEQYF.